These 2 T cell receptor beta chains share one sample of origin, sequenced in a study of Graves' ophthalmopathy and Graves' hyperthyroidism. TCR beta CDR3 regions were amplified from RNA transcripts. The authors performed first-round RT-PCR with HTBI primers and then a second-round multiplex PCR. MiXCR, run by TCRdb on the multiplex PCR reads, gives a single entry per CDR3 protein. Of tens of thousands of distinct CDR3 sequences in the sample, approximately 53% are singletons; the top ten hold about 25%. The sequencing input was peripheral blood. Every receptor here comes from an adult woman with stable Graves' hyperthyroidism.

This clonotype was seen ten or more times. The V and J genes are TRBV18 and TRBJ1-1; the D is unclear. The CDR3 has 13 residues. V lost 3 bases and J lost 0, with 5 bases in between. Per germline, CDR1 KGHSH and CDR2 LQKENI. The CDR3 protein is CASSPAVNTEAFF. As DNA, the CDR3 is TGTGCCAGCTCACCGGCGGTGAACACTGAAGCTTTCTTT.

The chain uses TRBV5-1 and TRBJ2-5, with 8 bases that match TRBD2. The CDR3 has 13 amino acids. Trimming took 4 bases from V and 5 from J; bases not matched to a gene: 4. Germline V gene lookup returns CDR1 SGHRS and CDR2 YFSETQ. The CDR3 nucleotides read TGCGCCAGCAGCGCCACGGGGGGGGAGACCCAGTACTTC. The encoded protein is CASSATGGETQYF.